The subject of this entry is one T cell receptor beta chain. This sample is part of a study of blood T cell repertoires in COVID-19. As for the study in general: From the United States, Italy and Spain came samples of acute and convalescent COVID-19. Sources were T cells, B-cell-depleted T cells, or PBMCs; the material itself was cDNA or gDNA.

The CDR3 runs to 13 residues. The germline V gene has CDR1 KGHSH and CDR2 LQKENI. V was shortened by 3 bases and J by 2 bases, with 8 bases between the two germline ends. The repertoire was sequenced with immunoSEQ multiplex PCR; TCRdb's copy has only in-frame clones and lacks some. This table holds some 76,000 clones, around 90% found once. This chain connects TRBV18 to TRBJ2-7, with D unclear. The clonotype originates from a human donor in a cohort sampled during active COVID-19. The specimen sequenced was peripheral blood. CDR3: CASSPSGPYEQYF. CDR3 nucleotides: TGTGCCAGCTCACCTTCGGGTCCCTACGAGCAGTACTTC.